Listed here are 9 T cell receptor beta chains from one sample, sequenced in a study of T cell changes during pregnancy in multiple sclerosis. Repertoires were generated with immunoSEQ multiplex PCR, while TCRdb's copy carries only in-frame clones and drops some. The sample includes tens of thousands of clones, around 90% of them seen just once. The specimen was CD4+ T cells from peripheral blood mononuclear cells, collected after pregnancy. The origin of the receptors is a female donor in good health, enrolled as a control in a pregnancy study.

CDR3 loop: CASSPDRDTDTQYF. In DNA form, the CDR3 reads TGTGCCAGCAGCCCCGACAGGGACACAGATACGCAGTATTTT. The chain links TRBV11-3 to TRBJ2-3; 7 bases match TRBD1. Per germline, CDR1 SGHNT and CDR2 YENEEA. The V gene end was trimmed by 5 bases and the J gene end by 2 bases; junction bases not matched to a gene: 4. The CDR3 totals 14 residues. The variable domain in full, completed from reference TRBV11-3 and TRBJ2-3, reads EAGVVQSPRYKIIEKKQPVAFWCNPISGHNTLYWYLQNLGQGPELLIRYENEEAVDDSQLPKDRFSAERLKGVDSTLKIQPAELGDSAVYLCASSPDRDTDTQYFGPGTRLTVL.

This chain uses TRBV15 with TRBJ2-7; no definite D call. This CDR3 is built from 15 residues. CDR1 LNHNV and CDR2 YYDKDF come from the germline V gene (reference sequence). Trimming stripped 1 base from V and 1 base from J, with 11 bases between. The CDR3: CATSRALAASYEQYF. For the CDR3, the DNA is TGTGCCACCAGCAGAGCACTGGCGGCTTCCTACGAGCAGTACTTC.

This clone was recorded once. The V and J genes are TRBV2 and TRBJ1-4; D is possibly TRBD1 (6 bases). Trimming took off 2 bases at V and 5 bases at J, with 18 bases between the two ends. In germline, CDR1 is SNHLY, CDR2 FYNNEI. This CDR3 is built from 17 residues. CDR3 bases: TGTGCCAGCAGTGAATTGGGTCCCGAGGGGGGGAATGAAAAACTGTTTTTT. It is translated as CASSELGPEGGNEKLFF.

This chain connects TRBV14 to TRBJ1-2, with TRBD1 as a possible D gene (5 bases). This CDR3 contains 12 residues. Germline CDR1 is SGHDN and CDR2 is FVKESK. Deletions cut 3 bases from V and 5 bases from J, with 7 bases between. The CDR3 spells CASSQGLYGYTF. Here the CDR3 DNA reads TGTGCCAGCAGCCAGGGGCTTTATGGCTACACCTTC.

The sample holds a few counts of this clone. CDR3 region: CAWRVKQPNTEAFF. The CDR3 DNA reads TGTGCCTGGAGAGTGAAACAGCCGAACACTGAAGCTTTCTTT. The chain recombines TRBV30 with TRBJ1-1; no clear D gene. The V gene's germline CDR1 is GTSNPN and CDR2 SVGIG (reference sequence). The CDR3 runs to 14 residues. The V end lost 3 bases, the J end lost 1 base, and 12 bases lay between the germline ends.

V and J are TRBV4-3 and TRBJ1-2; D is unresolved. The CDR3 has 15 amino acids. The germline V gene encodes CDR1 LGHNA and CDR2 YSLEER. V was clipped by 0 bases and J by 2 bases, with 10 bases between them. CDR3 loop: CASSQEHSRNYGYTF. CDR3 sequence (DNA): TGCGCCAGCAGCCAAGAACACAGCCGCAACTATGGCTACACCTTC.

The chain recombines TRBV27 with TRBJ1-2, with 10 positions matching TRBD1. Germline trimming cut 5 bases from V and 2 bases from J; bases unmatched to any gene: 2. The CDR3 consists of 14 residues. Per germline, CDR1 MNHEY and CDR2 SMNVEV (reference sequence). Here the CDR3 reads CASSPGQGNYGYTF. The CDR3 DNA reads TGTGCCAGCAGTCCGGGACAGGGGAACTATGGCTACACCTTC.

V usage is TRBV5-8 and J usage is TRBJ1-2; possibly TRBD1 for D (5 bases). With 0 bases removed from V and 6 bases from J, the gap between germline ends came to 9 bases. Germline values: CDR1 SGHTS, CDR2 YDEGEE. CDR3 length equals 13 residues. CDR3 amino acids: CASSLGQINGYTF. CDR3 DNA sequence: TGTGCCAGCAGCTTGGGACAGATTAATGGCTACACCTTC.

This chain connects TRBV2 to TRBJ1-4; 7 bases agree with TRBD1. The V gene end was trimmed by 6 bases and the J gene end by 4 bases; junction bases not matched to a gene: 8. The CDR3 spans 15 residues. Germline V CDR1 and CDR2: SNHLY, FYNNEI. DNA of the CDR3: TGTGCCAGCAGGAATGGACAGGCTAGTAATGAAAAACTGTTTTTT. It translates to CASRNGQASNEKLFF.